This TCR beta chain was observed in a study of T cells in Graves' hyperthyroidism and ophthalmopathy. Across the whole study: Peripheral blood was drawn at first diagnosis, prior to all treatment. The study, taken as a whole, reports: In the blood, most expanded thyroid clonotypes above 0.001 appeared as well.

With 2 bases removed from V and 6 bases from J, the gap between germline ends came to 16 bases. The CDR3 extends over 15 amino acids. The V gene's germline CDR1 is MNHEY and CDR2 SVGEGT. This clonotype was seen only a few times. Its specificity is unknown. From RNA transcripts, TCR beta CDR3 regions were amplified. Carried out on the TCR CDR3, a first-round RT-PCR used the HTBI primer set. TCRdb independently ran MiXCR on the multiplex PCR reads; one entry per CDR3 protein. The data hold 350,000 to 450,000 distinct CDR3 sequences, with 15% to 20% observed a single time. Clinical symptoms, serum thyroxine, TRAb, thyroid ultrasound and orbital computed tomography established diagnosis.

The TCR sequence derives from a woman under 40 with Graves' hyperthyroidism that later progressed to Graves' ophthalmopathy. This sequence joins TRBV6-2 or TRBV6-3 and TRBJ1-2, with D hard to call. Sequenced sample: blood. The CDR3 nucleotides are TGTGCCAGCAGTTACATAACAGAGGTCTCCGATGGCTACACCTTC. Protein: CASSYITEVSDGYTF.